This T cell receptor beta chain appears in the sequencing data of a study of T cell responses to AZD1222 COVID-19 vaccine. CDR1 is LGHDT, CDR2 YNNKEL, per germline (reference sequence). The CDR3 runs 14 residues. V lost 4 bases to trimming and J lost 2 bases, with 11 bases between them. Points from the study as a whole: Only 5 or 6 people who got AZD1222 tested seropositive at baseline. Donors in the cohort were predominantly white British and more often female, and clonal diversity was possibly underestimated.

As for this clone: Its antigen is still unknown.

Using immunoSEQ multiplex PCR, the repertoire was profiled, and TCRdb retains in-frame clones only, with some absent. The sample has over 150,000 clones; around nine tenths are singletons. The sequence was collected from an adult who received the AZD1222 COVID-19 vaccine. This chain connects TRBV3-1 (or the pseudogene TRBV3-2) to TRBJ1-1, with a weak D call TRBD1 (6 bases). The sample consisted of peripheral blood, taken 28 days after the second AZD1222 dose. In DNA, the CDR3 is TGTGCCAGCAGCCCCTGGACAGAAAACACTGAAGCTTTCTTT. Its protein is CASSPWTENTEAFF.